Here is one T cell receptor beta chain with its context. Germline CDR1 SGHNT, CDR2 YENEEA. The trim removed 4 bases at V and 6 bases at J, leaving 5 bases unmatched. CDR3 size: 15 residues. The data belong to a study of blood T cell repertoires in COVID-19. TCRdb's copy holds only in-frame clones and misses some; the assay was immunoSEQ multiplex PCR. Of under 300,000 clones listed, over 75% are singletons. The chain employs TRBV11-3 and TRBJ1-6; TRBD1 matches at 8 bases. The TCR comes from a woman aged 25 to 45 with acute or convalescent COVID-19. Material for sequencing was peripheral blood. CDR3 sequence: CASSSGTGSNSPLHF. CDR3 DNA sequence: TGTGCCAGCAGCTCCGGGACAGGATCTAATTCACCCCTCCACTTT.